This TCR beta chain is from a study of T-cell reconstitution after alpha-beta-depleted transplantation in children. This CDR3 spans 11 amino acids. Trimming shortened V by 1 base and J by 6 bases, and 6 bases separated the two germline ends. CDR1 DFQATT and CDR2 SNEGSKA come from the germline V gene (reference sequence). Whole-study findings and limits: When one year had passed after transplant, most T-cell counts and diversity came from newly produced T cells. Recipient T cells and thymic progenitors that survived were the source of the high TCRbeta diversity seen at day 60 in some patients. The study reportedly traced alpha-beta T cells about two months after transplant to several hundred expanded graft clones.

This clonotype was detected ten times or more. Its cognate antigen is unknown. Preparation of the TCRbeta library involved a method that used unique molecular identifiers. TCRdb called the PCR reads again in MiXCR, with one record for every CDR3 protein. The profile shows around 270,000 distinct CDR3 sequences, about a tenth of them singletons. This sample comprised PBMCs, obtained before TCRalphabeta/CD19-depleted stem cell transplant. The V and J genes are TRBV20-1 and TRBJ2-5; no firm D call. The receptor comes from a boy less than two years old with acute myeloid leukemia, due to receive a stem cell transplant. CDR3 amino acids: CSARVGQTQYF. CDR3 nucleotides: TGCAGTGCTAGAGTTGGGCAGACCCAGTACTTC.